This TCR beta chain was captured by sequencing in a study of blood T cell repertoires in COVID-19. On the study more broadly: The United States, Italy and Spain provided the acute and convalescent COVID-19 samples. PBMCs, B-cell-depleted T cells, or T cells provided the cDNA or gDNA that made up the material.

Trimming pared 6 bases from V and 8 bases from J, leaving 20 bases between. Per the germline V gene, CDR1 is SGHAT and CDR2 is FQDESV (reference sequence). This CDR3 comprises 15 residues. Original processing notes: How many nucleated cells were present was estimated from reference gene primer amplification. Only in-frame clones appear in the TCRdb table, and some are missing; sequencing was by immunoSEQ multiplex PCR. V and J calls and clone size come straight from that table; D and trimming were deduced from the DNA. The sample lists approximately 250,000 clones, 65% to 90% seen once, with approximately 7.4% in the top ten.

The source of this sequence is a woman aged 50 to 65 with acute or convalescent COVID-19. Sequencing was carried out using peripheral blood. The V and J genes are TRBV11-1 and TRBJ2-1; maybe TRBD2 (6 bases). Here the CDR3 DNA reads TGTGCCAGCAGTTGGAGGGTCTCTTCTTCCTATGAGCAGTTCTTC. Its translation: CASSWRVSSSYEQFF.